This T cell receptor beta chain was sequenced during a study of T cells expressing NK-cell markers. This CDR3 spans 16 amino acids. From germline, CDR1 is SGHRS and CDR2 YFSETQ. TCRdb reworked the 5' RACE reads into one entry per CDR3 protein, no DNA. The sample data list approximately 380,000 distinct CDR3 sequences. The source is a man aged 18-75 years in good health. The chain carries TRBV5-1 and TRBJ2-5; TCRdb selects TRBD2, and the lack of DNA leaves this call unchecked. Sequencing used blood T cells: a sorted CD56 or NKG2C T cell subset, CD4+ or CD8+ T cells, or bulk PBMC T cells (not recorded which). The CDR3 loop reads CASSFRLAGGQETQYF.